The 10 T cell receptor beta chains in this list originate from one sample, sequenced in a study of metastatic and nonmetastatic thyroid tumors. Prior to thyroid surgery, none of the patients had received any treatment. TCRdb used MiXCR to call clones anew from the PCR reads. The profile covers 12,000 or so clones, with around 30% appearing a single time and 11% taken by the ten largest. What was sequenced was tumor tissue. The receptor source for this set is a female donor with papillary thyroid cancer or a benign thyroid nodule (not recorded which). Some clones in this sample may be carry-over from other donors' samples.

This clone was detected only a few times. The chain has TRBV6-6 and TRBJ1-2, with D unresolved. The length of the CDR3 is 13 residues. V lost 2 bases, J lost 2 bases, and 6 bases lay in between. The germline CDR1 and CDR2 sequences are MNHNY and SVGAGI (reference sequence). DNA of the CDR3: TGTGCCAGCAGTTACGGCGGCAACTATGGCTACACCTTC. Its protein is CASSYGGNYGYTF.

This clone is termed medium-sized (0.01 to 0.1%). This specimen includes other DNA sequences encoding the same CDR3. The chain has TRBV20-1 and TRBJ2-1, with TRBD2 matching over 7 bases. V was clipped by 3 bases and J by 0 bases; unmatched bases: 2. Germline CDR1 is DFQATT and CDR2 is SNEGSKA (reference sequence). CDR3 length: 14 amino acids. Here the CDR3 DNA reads TGCAGTGCTAGCGGGAGGTACTCCTACAATGAGCAGTTCTTC. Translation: CSASGRYSYNEQFF.

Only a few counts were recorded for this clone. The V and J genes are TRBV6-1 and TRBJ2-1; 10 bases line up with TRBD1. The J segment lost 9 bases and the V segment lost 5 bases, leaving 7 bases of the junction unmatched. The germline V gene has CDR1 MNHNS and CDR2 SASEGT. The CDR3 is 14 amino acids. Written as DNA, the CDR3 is TGTGCCAGCAGTCCGGGGACAGGGGTGGGTGAGCAGTTCTTC. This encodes CASSPGTGVGEQFF.

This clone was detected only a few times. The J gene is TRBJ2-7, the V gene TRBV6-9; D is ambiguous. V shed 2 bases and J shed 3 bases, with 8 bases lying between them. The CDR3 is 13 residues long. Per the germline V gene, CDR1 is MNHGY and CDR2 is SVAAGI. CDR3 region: CASSYTRLYEQYF. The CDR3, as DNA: TGTGCCAGCAGTTATACAAGACTCTACGAGCAGTACTTC.

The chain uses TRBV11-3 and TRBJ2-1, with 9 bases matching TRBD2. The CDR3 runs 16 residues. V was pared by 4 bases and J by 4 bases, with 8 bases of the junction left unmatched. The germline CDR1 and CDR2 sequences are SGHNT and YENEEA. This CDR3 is CASSSRLAALYNEQFF. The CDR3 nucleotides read TGTGCCAGCAGCTCACGACTAGCGGCCTTATACAATGAGCAGTTCTTC. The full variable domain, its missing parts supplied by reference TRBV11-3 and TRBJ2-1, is EAGVVQSPRYKIIEKKQPVAFWCNPISGHNTLYWYLQNLGQGPELLIRYENEEAVDDSQLPKDRFSAERLKGVDSTLKIQPAELGDSAVYLCASSSRLAALYNEQFFGPGTRLTVL.

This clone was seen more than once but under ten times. The CDR3 region is CASSYSASGSSDTQYF. The CDR3 nucleotides read TGTGCCAGCAGTTACTCCGCTAGCGGGAGTTCCGATACGCAGTATTTT. The genes are TRBV6-2 or TRBV6-3 and TRBJ2-3, with 10 positions matching TRBD2. Germline assignment: CDR1 MNHEY and CDR2 SVGEGT. CDR3 length: 16 amino acids. Trimming at V came to 0 bases and at J to 6 bases, leaving 6 bases not matched to a gene.

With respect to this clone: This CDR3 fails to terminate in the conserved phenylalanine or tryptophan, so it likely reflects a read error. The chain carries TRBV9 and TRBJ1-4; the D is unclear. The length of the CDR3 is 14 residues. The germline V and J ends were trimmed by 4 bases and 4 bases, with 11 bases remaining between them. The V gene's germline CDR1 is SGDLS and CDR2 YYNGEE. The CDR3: CASSPGVSNEKLFL. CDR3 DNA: TGTGCCAGCAGCCCCGGGGTGAGTAATGAAAAACTGTTTCTT.

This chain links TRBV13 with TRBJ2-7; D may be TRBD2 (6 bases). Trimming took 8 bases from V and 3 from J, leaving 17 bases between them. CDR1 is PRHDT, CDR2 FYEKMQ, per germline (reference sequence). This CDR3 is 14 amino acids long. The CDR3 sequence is CASRSRGTHYEQYF. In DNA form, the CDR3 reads TGTGCCAGCCGCTCCCGGGGGACTCACTACGAGCAGTACTTC.

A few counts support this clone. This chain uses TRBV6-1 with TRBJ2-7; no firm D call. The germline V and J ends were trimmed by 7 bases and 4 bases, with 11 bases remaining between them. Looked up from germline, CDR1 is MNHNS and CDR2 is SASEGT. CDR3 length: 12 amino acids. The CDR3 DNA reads TGTGCCAGCACTAACCACCAATACGAGCAGTACTTC. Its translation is CASTNHQYEQYF.

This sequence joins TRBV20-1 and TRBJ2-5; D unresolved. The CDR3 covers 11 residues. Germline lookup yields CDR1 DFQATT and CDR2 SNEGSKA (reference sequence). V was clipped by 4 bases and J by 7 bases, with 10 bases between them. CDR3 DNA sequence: TGCAGTGCTACCCCCCAGGCGACCCAGTACTTC. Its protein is CSATPQATQYF.